A selection of T cell receptor beta chains follows, all from one sample in a study of shared clonotypes between healthy human individuals. The method was immunoSEQ multiplex PCR; TCRdb's version includes in-frame clones alone and lacks a portion of them. The sample holds about 2 million clones; roughly 96% are singletons and the top ten take 0.1% to 0.15%. The specimen was naive CD4+ T cells sorted from blood. These receptors all stem from a man younger than 30 in good health. Both conserved end residues are part of each CDR3. Fields, in order: CDR3 protein, CDR3 DNA, D gene, V gene, clone size, J gene. A D gene is named only where the DNA matches it firmly. Clone size is not always given. Where it is, it says once, few, many or a class for expanded clones.

CASSLGYTQYF | TGTGCCAGCAGTTTGGGTTATACGCAGTATTTT | . | TRBV28 | . | TRBJ2-3
CASSIKGGGPDTQYF | TGTGCCAGCAGTATAAAAGGAGGAGGGCCAGATACGCAGTATTTT | . | TRBV2 | . | TRBJ2-3
CATSRASPGALGYNEQFF | TGTGCCACCAGCAGAGCCTCCCCCGGGGCGTTGGGGTACAATGAGCAGTTCTTC | . | TRBV15 | . | TRBJ2-1
CASSLYGQGKGEQYF | TGCGCCAGCAGCTTGTATGGGCAGGGTAAGGGCGAGCAGTACTTC | . | TRBV5-1 | . | TRBJ2-7
CASSLLAGAYNEQFF | TGTGCCAGCAGCCTTCTAGCGGGGGCCTACAATGAGCAGTTCTTC | TRBD2 | TRBV7-9 | . | TRBJ2-1
CASSPETGSYEQYF | TGCGCCAGCAGCCCGGAGACAGGGAGCTACGAGCAGTACTTC | TRBD1 | TRBV5-1 | many | TRBJ2-7
CASSCGQFCAYEQYF | TGTGCCAGCAGTTGCGGACAGTTTTGCGCCTACGAGCAGTACTTC | . | TRBV6-6 | . | TRBJ2-7
CASSQGTGRNYEQYF | TGTGCCAGCAGCCAGGGGACAGGGAGGAACTACGAGCAGTACTTC | TRBD1 | TRBV14 | . | TRBJ2-7
CASHESSPGGRNTEAFF | TGTGCCAGCCACGAGTCGTCTCCCGGGGGCAGGAACACTGAAGCTTTCTTT | . | TRBV28 | . | TRBJ1-1
CAWSRDSLAKNIQYF | TGTGCCTGGAGTCGGGACAGTCTAGCCAAAAACATTCAGTACTTC | TRBD1 | TRBV30 | . | TRBJ2-4
CASSPSSGGGPDTQYF | TGTGCCAGCAGCCCCAGTAGCGGGGGGGGTCCAGATACGCAGTATTTT | TRBD2 | TRBV11-3 | . | TRBJ2-3
CASSSLLSSGNTIYF | TGTGCCAGCAGCTCCCTACTGAGCTCTGGAAACACCATATATTTT | . | TRBV11-2 | . | TRBJ1-3
CASSVPAGGGDTQYF | TGTGCCAGCAGCGTACCGGCTGGGGGTGGAGATACGCAGTATTTT | . | TRBV9 | . | TRBJ2-3
CASSLGFWPVDGTGELFF | TGTGCCAGCAGTCTCGGCTTCTGGCCTGTCGATGGCACCGGGGAGCTGTTTTTT | . | TRBV28 | . | TRBJ2-2
CASSQFTGSTEAFF | TGTGCCAGCAGCCAATTTACAGGGTCCACTGAAGCTTTCTTT | . | TRBV14 | . | TRBJ1-1
CASSSSTGTGGAGNYGYTF | TGTGCCAGCAGCTCCTCGACCGGGACAGGGGGCGCGGGGAACTATGGCTACACCTTC | TRBD1 | TRBV7-2 | . | TRBJ1-2
CASSRSGTSYEQYF | TGTGCCAGCAGCCGGTCGGGCACGTCCTACGAGCAGTACTTC | . | TRBV7-8 | . | TRBJ2-7
CASSLVETGGETQYF | TGTGCCAGCAGCTTAGTGGAAACCGGAGGAGAGACCCAGTACTTC | . | TRBV7-9 | once | TRBJ2-5
CASSLGTGGSQPQHF | TGTGCCAGCAGTTTAGGGACAGGGGGTAGTCAGCCCCAGCATTTT | TRBD1 | TRBV27 | once | TRBJ1-5
CASSEARGYGYTF | TGTGCCAGCAGTGAAGCGCGCGGTTATGGCTACACCTTC | . | TRBV6-1 | . | TRBJ1-2
CASSLVGSGGQETQYF | TGTGCCAGCAGCTTGGTGGGTAGCGGGGGCCAAGAGACCCAGTACTTC | TRBD2 | TRBV5-6 | . | TRBJ2-5
CASSLAGTGGRETQYF | TGTGCCAGCAGCCTAGCTGGGACAGGGGGCCGGGAGACCCAGTACTTC | TRBD1 | TRBV13 | . | TRBJ2-5
CASSSPSGRDTGELFF | TGTGCCAGCAGCAGCCCTAGCGGGAGAGACACCGGGGAGCTGTTTTTT | TRBD2 | TRBV5-4 | . | TRBJ2-2
CASSRQTDRGWRGEQYF | TGCGCCAGCAGCCGCCAAACCGACAGGGGTTGGAGGGGCGAGCAGTACTTC | TRBD1 | TRBV4-1 | . | TRBJ2-7
CASFRLKGGTGNTIYF | TGTGCCAGCTTTAGGCTAAAGGGCGGTACTGGAAACACCATATATTTT | . | TRBV18 | . | TRBJ1-3
CASRGPIGGAFF | TGTGCCAGCAGGGGCCCTATAGGAGGTGCTTTCTTT | . | TRBV27 | many | TRBJ1-1
CASRGVEGPGSPLHF | TGTGCCAGCAGGGGAGTAGAGGGTCCAGGTTCACCCCTCCACTTT | . | TRBV6-1 | few | TRBJ1-6
CASSPRTNTGELFF | TGCGCCAGCAGCCCTCGGACTAACACCGGGGAGCTGTTTTTT | . | TRBV5-1 | . | TRBJ2-2
CASRQGTNEKLFF | TGCGCCAGCAGGCAGGGAACTAATGAAAAACTGTTTTTT | . | TRBV5-1 | . | TRBJ1-4
CASGGQGLSNYGYTF | TGTGCCAGCGGGGGACAGGGACTTTCTAACTATGGCTACACCTTC | TRBD1 | TRBV27 | . | TRBJ1-2
CASSPVQVGNTEAFF | TGTGCCAGCTCACCAGTGCAGGTCGGGAACACTGAAGCTTTCTTT | . | TRBV18 | . | TRBJ1-1
CASSLLTGKDNSPLHF | TGCGCCAGCAGCTTGCTGACAGGGAAGGATAATTCACCCCTCCACTTT | TRBD1 | TRBV5-1 | . | TRBJ1-6
CASIFDKMGVGYTF | TGTGCCAGCATTTTCGACAAAATGGGGGTTGGCTACACCTTC | . | TRBV2 | . | TRBJ1-2
CATSPTGGPYSGNTIYF | TGTGCCACCAGCCCAACAGGGGGACCATACTCTGGAAACACCATATATTTT | TRBD1 | TRBV15 | . | TRBJ1-3
CASSTGAHTEAFF | TGCGCCAGCAGCACAGGGGCTCACACTGAAGCTTTCTTT | TRBD1 | TRBV5-1 | . | TRBJ1-1
CASGLVPDTQYF | TGTGCTAGTGGTTTGGTACCGGATACGCAGTATTTT | . | TRBV12-5 | . | TRBJ2-3
CASSEGSRLVSGNTIYF | TGCGCCAGCAGCGAAGGAAGTCGGCTGGTCTCTGGAAACACCATATATTTT | . | TRBV5-1 | . | TRBJ1-3
CASSPLLANSYEQYF | TGTGCCAGCAGTCCGCTATTGGCGAACTCCTACGAGCAGTACTTC | . | TRBV27 | . | TRBJ2-7
CASSQVRGDETQYF | TGTGCCAGCAGCCAAGTGAGAGGGGATGAGACCCAGTACTTC | . | TRBV4-2 | . | TRBJ2-5
CASTPKGSGTGELFF | TGTGCCAGCACACCCAAAGGTTCGGGCACCGGGGAGCTGTTTTTT | . | TRBV7-6 | . | TRBJ2-2
CASSSTGSGNQPQHF | TGTGCCAGCAGCTCCACAGGGTCGGGCAATCAGCCCCAGCATTTT | . | TRBV2 | . | TRBJ1-5